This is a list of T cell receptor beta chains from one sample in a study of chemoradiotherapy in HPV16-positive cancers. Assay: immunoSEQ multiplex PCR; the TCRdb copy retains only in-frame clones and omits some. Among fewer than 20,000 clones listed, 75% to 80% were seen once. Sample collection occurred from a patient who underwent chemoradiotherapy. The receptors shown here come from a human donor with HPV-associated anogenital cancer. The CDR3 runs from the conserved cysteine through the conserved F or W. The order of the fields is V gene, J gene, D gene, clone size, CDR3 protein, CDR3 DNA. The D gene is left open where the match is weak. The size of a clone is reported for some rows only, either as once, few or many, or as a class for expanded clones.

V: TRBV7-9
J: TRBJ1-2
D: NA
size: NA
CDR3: CASSLSFGSGPTF
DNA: TGTGCCAGCAGCTTATCGTTCGGCAGCGGTCCTACCTTC

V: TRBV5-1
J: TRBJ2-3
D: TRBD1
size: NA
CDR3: CASSRGLTDTQYF
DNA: TGCGCCAGCAGTAGGGGGCTCACAGATACGCAGTATTTT

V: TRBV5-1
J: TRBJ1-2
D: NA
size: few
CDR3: CASSTGQSLRYGYTF
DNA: TGCGCCAGCAGCACCGGACAGTCTCTTCGCTATGGCTACACCTTC

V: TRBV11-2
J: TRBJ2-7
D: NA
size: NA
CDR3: CASSLEQGLEQYF
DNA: TGTGCCAGCAGCTTAGAACAGGGTCTCGAGCAGTACTTC

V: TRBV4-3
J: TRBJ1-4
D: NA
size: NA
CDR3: CASSQDQGMGKPEKLFF
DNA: TGCGCCAGCAGCCAAGATCAGGGGATGGGGAAACCAGAAAAACTGTTTTTT

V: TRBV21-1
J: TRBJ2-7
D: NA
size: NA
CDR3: CVSYEQYF
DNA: TGTGTATCCTACGAGCAGTACTTC

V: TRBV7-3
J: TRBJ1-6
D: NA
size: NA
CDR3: CASSLDGGGYSPLHF
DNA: TGTGCCAGCAGCTTAGATGGGGGAGGGTATTCACCCCTCCACTTT

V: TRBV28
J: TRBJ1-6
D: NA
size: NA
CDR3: CASSFSRAQGGGDSPLHF
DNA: TGTGCCAGCAGTTTTAGTAGAGCACAGGGTGGAGGTGACTCACCCCTCCACTTT

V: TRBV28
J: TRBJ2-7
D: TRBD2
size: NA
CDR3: CASGREDLYEQYF
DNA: TGTGCCAGCGGCCGGGAGGACCTCTACGAGCAGTACTTC

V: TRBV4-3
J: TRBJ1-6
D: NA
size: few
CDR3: CASSLEGTENSPLHF
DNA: TGCGCCAGCAGTCTCGAAGGGACGGAGAATTCACCCCTCCACTTT

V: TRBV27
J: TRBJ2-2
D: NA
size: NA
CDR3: CASSLEGANTGELFF
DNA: TGTGCCAGCAGTTTAGAAGGGGCGAACACCGGGGAGCTGTTTTTT

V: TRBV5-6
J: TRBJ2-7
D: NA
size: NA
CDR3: CASSLTRGSSYEQYF
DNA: TGTGCCAGCAGCTTGACGCGGGGAAGCTCCTACGAGCAGTACTTC

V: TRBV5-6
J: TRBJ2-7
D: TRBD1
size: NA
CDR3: CASSKRTGTSNYEQYF
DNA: TGTGCCAGCAGCAAGAGGACAGGAACAAGTAACTACGAGCAGTACTTC

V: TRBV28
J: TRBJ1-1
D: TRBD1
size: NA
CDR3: CASSLWGQRAFF
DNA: TGTGCCAGCAGTTTATGGGGACAGAGAGCTTTCTTT

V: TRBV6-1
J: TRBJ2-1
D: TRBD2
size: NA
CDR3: CASSGLAGGYGEQFF
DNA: TGTGCCAGCAGCGGACTAGCGGGGGGGTATGGTGAGCAGTTCTTC

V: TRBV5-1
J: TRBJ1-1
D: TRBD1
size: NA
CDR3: CASSLVGQGLTEAFF
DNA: TGCGCCAGCAGCTTGGTGGGACAGGGGCTCACTGAAGCTTTCTTT

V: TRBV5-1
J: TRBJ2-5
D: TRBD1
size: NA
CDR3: CASSLAGQGQETQYF
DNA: TGCGCCAGCAGCTTGGCCGGACAGGGGCAAGAGACCCAGTACTTC

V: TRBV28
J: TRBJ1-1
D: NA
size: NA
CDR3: CASSSGPRNTEAFF
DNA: TGTGCCAGCAGTTCTGGCCCTAGGAACACTGAAGCTTTCTTT

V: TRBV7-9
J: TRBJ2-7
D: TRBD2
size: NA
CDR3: CASSLTSGGSYEQYF
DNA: TGTGCCAGCAGCCTTACTAGCGGGGGCTCCTACGAGCAGTACTTC

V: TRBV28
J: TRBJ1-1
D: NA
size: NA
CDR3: CASNWGGEAFF
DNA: TGTGCCAGCAACTGGGGGGGGGAGGCTTTCTTT

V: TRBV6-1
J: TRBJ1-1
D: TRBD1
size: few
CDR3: CASSEPGQGNTEAFF
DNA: TGTGCCAGCAGTGAACCCGGACAGGGGAACACTGAAGCTTTCTTT

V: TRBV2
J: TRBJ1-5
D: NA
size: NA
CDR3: CASRRLDSQPQHF
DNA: TGTGCCAGCAGAAGGCTCGACAGCCAGCCCCAGCATTTT

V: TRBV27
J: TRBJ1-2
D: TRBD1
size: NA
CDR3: CASSLRVGGTGVNYGYTF
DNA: TGTGCCAGCAGTTTACGGGTAGGCGGGACAGGAGTTAACTATGGCTACACCTTC

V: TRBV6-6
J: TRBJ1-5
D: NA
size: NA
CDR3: CASSYGPHQPQHF
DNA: TGTGCCAGCAGTTACGGACCTCATCAGCCCCAGCATTTT

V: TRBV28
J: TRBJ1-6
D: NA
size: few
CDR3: CASSPWGGIGSPLHF
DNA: TGTGCCAGCAGTCCCTGGGGGGGTATCGGATCACCCCTCCACTTT